One and the same sample provided the 13 T cell receptor beta chains below, sequenced in a study of immune evolution from preneoplasia to lung adenocarcinoma. Profiling relied on immunoSEQ multiplex PCR, and the TCRdb table lists in-frame clones only, not all of them. The data contain under 5,500 clones, 80% to 85% of them singletons. Sample: FFPE normal lung tissue adjacent to the tumor. These receptors were obtained from a person aged 50 to 70 with lung adenocarcinoma.

This rearrangement joins TRBV2 to TRBJ1-2, with 9 bases identical to TRBD1. Germline lookup yields CDR1 SNHLY and CDR2 FYNNEI. The length of the CDR3 is 15 residues. V dropped 7 bases and J dropped 3; count of bases not matched to a gene: 9. CDR3 nucleotides: TGTGCCAGCAAGGATACAGGGGGCAATCACTATGGCTACACCTTC. Translating it yields CASKDTGGNHYGYTF.

The chain is built from TRBV2 and TRBJ1-6; 7 nucleotides align to TRBD1. The ends lost 3 bases at V and 4 bases at J; junction bases unmatched: 0. CDR1 is SNHLY and CDR2 is FYNNEI in the germline V gene. The CDR3 loop spans 14 amino acids. The CDR3 region has the DNA TGTGCCAGCAGTGAGACAGGGTATAATTCACCCCTCCACTTT. As protein: CASSETGYNSPLHF.

The chain links TRBV4-2 to TRBJ2-3; D possibly corresponds to TRBD2 (5 bases). V gave up 1 base and J gave up 4 bases, with 12 bases separating them. This CDR3 comprises 15 residues. The germline CDR1 and CDR2 sequences are LGHNA and YNFKEQ. DNA for the CDR3: TGTGCCAGCAGCCAAGCCGAGGGTGGCGCAGATACGCAGTATTTT. Its protein is CASSQAEGGADTQYF.

This chain links TRBV4-3 with TRBJ1-4; D might be TRBD1 (5 bases). CDR1 and CDR2 from the germline V gene are LGHNA and YSLEER. With 1 base removed from V and 8 bases from J, the gap between germline ends came to 14 bases. The CDR3 length is 15 residues. CDR3 in amino acids: CASSQGDYGGEKLFF. As DNA, the CDR3 is TGCGCCAGCAGCCAAGGGGACTACGGAGGGGAAAAACTGTTTTTT.

The chain employs TRBV28 and TRBJ2-1; weak D call: TRBD1 (5 bases). The length of the CDR3 is 16 residues. The germline CDR1 and CDR2 sequences are MDHEN and SYDVKM. The germline V and J ends were trimmed by 3 bases and 2 bases, with 14 bases remaining between them. The CDR3 DNA is TGTGCCAGCAGTTTCAATGGGGCTATCACCTACAATGAGCAGTTCTTC. Its translation is CASSFNGAITYNEQFF.

V is TRBV30 and J is TRBJ1-5; D remains ambiguous. V was pared by 1 base and J by 3 bases, with 16 bases between. The CDR3 covers 16 residues. The V gene's germline CDR1 is GTSNPN and CDR2 SVGIG (reference sequence). The DNA for the CDR3 is TGTGCCTGGAGTGCCCCCGGGCGGTGGAACAATCAGCCCCAGCATTTT. Its translation: CAWSAPGRWNNQPQHF.

This chain connects TRBV18 to TRBJ1-1; D gene uncertain. The CDR3 has 13 amino acids. Trimming took off 6 bases at V and 1 base at J, with 9 bases between the two ends. CDR1 is KGHSH, CDR2 LQKENI, per germline. This CDR3 reads CASSVSGNTEAFF. For the CDR3, the DNA is TGTGCCAGCTCGGTGTCGGGGAACACTGAAGCTTTCTTT.

The chain employs TRBV19 and TRBJ1-3; TRBD1 is a possible D gene (5 bases). The CDR3 is made up of 15 amino acids. From germline, CDR1 is LNHDA and CDR2 SQIVND (reference sequence). Trimming removed 3 bases from V and 4 bases from J, with 13 bases in between. The CDR3 nucleotides are TGTGCCAGTAGTATCCGGGACTCTATGGGAAACACCATATATTTT. It is translated as CASSIRDSMGNTIYF.

The chain joins TRBV28 to TRBJ2-3; D not certain. Trimming removed 2 bases from V and 2 bases from J, with 11 bases in between. Germline V CDR1 and CDR2: MDHEN, SYDVKM. CDR3 size: 15 residues. The DNA for the CDR3 is TGTGCCAGCAGTTTACCCAGCGAACTCACAGATACGCAGTATTTT. It codes for CASSLPSELTDTQYF.

V and J are TRBV2 and TRBJ1-5; D unclear. The CDR3 spans 13 residues. From germline, CDR1 is SNHLY and CDR2 FYNNEI. Trimming stripped 8 bases from V and 6 bases from J, with 14 bases between. CDR3 in amino acids: CASVLLLSQPQHF. CDR3 bases: TGTGCCAGCGTTCTGCTATTAAGTCAGCCCCAGCATTTT.

The chain carries TRBV11-2 and TRBJ1-2, with 10 bases aligning to TRBD1. The CDR3 length is 15 residues. J gave up 8 bases and V 5 bases, and 11 bases lay outside the gene matches. The germline gives CDR1 SGHAT, CDR2 FQNNGV. The CDR3 reads CASSPGQGLYGGYTF. CDR3 nucleotide sequence: TGTGCCAGCAGCCCGGGACAGGGGCTCTATGGCGGCTACACCTTC. Looking up the rest from reference TRBV11-2 and TRBJ1-2 gives the full variable domain: EAGVAQSPRYKIIEKRQSVAFWCNPISGHATLYWYQQILGQGPKLLIQFQNNGVVDDSQLPKDRFSAERLKGVDSTLKIQPAKLEDSAVYLCASSPGQGLYGGYTFGSGTRLTVV.

The J gene is TRBJ1-1, the V gene TRBV6-1; D is unresolved. Between the trimmed V and J ends, which lost 3 bases and 4 bases, there was a span of 12 bases. From germline, CDR1 is MNHNS and CDR2 SASEGT. The CDR3 spans 14 residues. The CDR3: CASSEDRVGTEAFF. DNA for the CDR3: TGTGCCAGCAGTGAGGACCGCGTCGGCACTGAAGCTTTCTTT.

This rearrangement joins TRBV4-1 to TRBJ1-4; D gene uncertain. V lost 0 bases, J lost 4 bases, and 6 bases lay in between. The germline V gene has CDR1 MGHRA and CDR2 YSYEKL. The CDR3 is 14 amino acids. CDR3 nucleotide sequence: TGCGCCAGCAGCCAAGATCAGCTTAATGAAAAACTGTTTTTT. Translation: CASSQDQLNEKLFF.